This T cell receptor (beta chain) emerged from a study of identical twins. As regards this clonotype: Its target is unknown.

The germline V gene has CDR1 SNHLY and CDR2 FYNNEI. Germline trimming cut 8 bases from V and 1 base from J; bases unmatched to any gene: 3. The CDR3 has 13 residues. General study results and limits: Conclusions were drawn cross-sectionally by statistical analysis, without following the same donors.

From the 5' RACE reads, TCRdb called clonotypes with MiXCR, one entry per CDR3 protein. The sample records some 440,000 distinct CDR3 sequences, roughly a quarter being singletons. In addition, the sample was reused for a study of T cells expressing NK-cell markers. That paper adds: There were seven HCMV-seropositive donors and one seronegative donor among the eight sequenced.

The sample consisted of CD4+ T cells sorted from blood. The chain links TRBV2 to TRBJ1-2; TRBD1 matches at 8 bases. This TCR was sampled from a woman aged 18-29 years in good health. The CDR3 DNA reads as TGTGCCAGCCGGACAGGGCTTAACTATGGCTACACCTTC. It specifies CASRTGLNYGYTF. Full variable domain (outside the CDR3, taken from reference TRBV2 and TRBJ1-2): EPEVTQTPSHQVTQMGQEVILRCVPISNHLYFYWYRQILGQKVEFLVSFYNNEISEKSEIFDDQFSVERPDGSNFTLKIRSTKLEDSAMYFCASRTGLNYGYTFGSGTRLTVV.